This passage covers 12 T cell receptor beta chains from one sample sequenced in a study of Graves' ophthalmopathy and Graves' hyperthyroidism. RNA transcripts provided the template for amplifying TCR beta CDR3 regions. The workflow started with a first-round RT-PCR run with HTBI primers and then moved on to a second-round multiplex PCR. TCRdb redid the calling of the multiplex PCR reads with MiXCR, one entry per CDR3 protein. Here the sample spans 400,000 to 450,000 distinct CDR3 sequences, around a fifth being singletons. The sequencing input was peripheral blood. The receptors originated from a woman between 18 and 29 years old with stable Graves' hyperthyroidism.

In its sample, this clonotype was seen many times. The V gene is TRBV15, the J gene TRBJ1-6; D call uncertain. Germline V gives CDR1 LNHNV, CDR2 YYDKDF (reference sequence). Between the trimmed V and J ends, which lost 1 base and 8 bases, there was a span of 9 bases. The CDR3 is 14 residues long. CDR3 protein: CATSRAGFDSPLHF. The DNA for the CDR3 is TGTGCCACCAGCAGAGCGGGATTCGATTCACCCCTCCACTTT.

This clonotype was seen ten or more times. V usage is TRBV5-1 and J usage is TRBJ2-7, with a tentative D call TRBD2 (5 bases). The CDR3 loop spans 14 amino acids. V lost 2 bases, J lost 0 bases, and 9 bases lay in between. Germline V lookup: CDR1 SGHRS, CDR2 YFSETQ. The CDR3, as DNA: TGCGCCAGCAGCTTCAAGGACTCCTCCTACGAGCAGTACTTC. The encoded protein is CASSFKDSSYEQYF.

With respect to this clonotype: This may come from a read error, since a much larger clone is one base off. The CDR3 ends on some other residue instead of the conserved phenylalanine or tryptophan, so this is likely a read error. The V and J genes are TRBV29-1 and TRBJ2-2; D not certain. The germline V gene has CDR1 SQVTM and CDR2 ANQGSEA. Trimming took 6 bases from V and 3 from J, leaving 14 bases between them. The CDR3 extends over 14 amino acids. The CDR3 coding sequence is TGCAGCGTCGCTTCCCCCTTGGACACCGGGGAGCTGTTTGTT. Encoded protein: CSVASPLDTGELFV.

This clonotype was observed at least ten times. This rearrangement joins TRBV7-2 to TRBJ2-7; D is unresolved. The CDR3 has 13 amino acids. Trimming pared 1 base from V and 3 bases from J, leaving 7 bases between. Per germline, CDR1 SGHTA and CDR2 FQGNSA. The CDR3 nucleotides read TGTGCCAGCAGCTTAGTAGTCCGCTACGAGCAGTACTTC. This translates into CASSLVVRYEQYF.

In its sample, this clonotype was seen once. J is TRBJ2-7 and V is TRBV12-3 or TRBV12-4; 8 bases are shared with TRBD2. The CDR3 loop spans 15 amino acids. V dropped 2 bases and J dropped 6; count of bases not matched to a gene: 9. CDR3 amino acids: CASSLPSVGGGEQYF. The CDR3 DNA sequence: TGTGCCAGCAGTTTACCTAGCGTCGGGGGGGGCGAGCAGTACTTC.

This clonotype was seen repeatedly, ten times or more. CDR3 sequence: CASSLRRGTGELFF. CDR3 in DNA: TGTGCCAGCAGTTTAAGACGGGGCACCGGGGAGCTGTTTTTT. The chain carries TRBV27 and TRBJ2-2, with a possible D match to TRBD2 (5 bases). Germline V CDR1 and CDR2: MNHEY, SMNVEV (reference sequence). CDR3 length equals 14 residues. V lost 2 bases to trimming and J lost 4 bases, with 8 bases between them.

This clonotype was seen ten or more times. This CDR3 reads CASRLNQGAFGYGYTF. DNA for the CDR3: TGTGCCAGCAGACTTAACCAGGGGGCGTTTGGCTATGGCTACACCTTC. The genes are TRBV6-1 and TRBJ1-2; 8 bases map to TRBD1. With V trimmed by 6 bases and J by 4 bases, 13 bases remained unmatched. Germline V gene sequence: CDR1 MNHNS, CDR2 SASEGT. The CDR3 has 16 residues.

This clonotype was observed at least ten times. J is TRBJ1-5 and V is TRBV4-1, with TRBD1 as a possible D gene (5 bases). The CDR3 totals 14 residues. Germline CDR1 MGHRA, CDR2 YSYEKL. Trimming shortened V by 3 bases and J by 3 bases, and 9 bases separated the two germline ends. As DNA, the CDR3 is TGCGCCAGCAGCCACCGACAGACCAATCAGCCCCAGCATTTT. This sequence encodes CASSHRQTNQPQHF.

V usage is TRBV24-1 and J usage is TRBJ2-1; 7 bases fit TRBD2. The CDR3 contains 16 residues. Germline V gene lookup returns CDR1 KGHDR and CDR2 SFDVKD. With V trimmed by 6 bases and J by 8 bases, 15 bases remained unmatched. The CDR3 coding sequence is TGTGCCACCAGTCCAACGGGAGGAATCCTTATCGATGAGCAGTTCTTC. Protein product: CATSPTGGILIDEQFF.

This chain connects TRBV7-2 to TRBJ2-7, with 10 bases matching TRBD1. V lost 5 bases to trimming and J lost 5 bases; unmatched junction nucleotides: 6. Germline V gives CDR1 SGHTA, CDR2 FQGNSA. This CDR3 spans 14 amino acids. This CDR3 is CASSTGQGVHEQYF. The CDR3 bases are TGTGCCAGCAGCACTGGACAGGGGGTGCACGAGCAGTACTTC.

This clonotype came up many times. The CDR3 coding sequence is TGTGCCAGCGGGTATACCTCAGGAGAGACCCAGTACTTC. Protein product: CASGYTSGETQYF. The genes are TRBV25-1 and TRBJ2-5, with no clear D. Germline V CDR1 and CDR2: MGHDK, SYGVNS. Trimming shortened V by 8 bases and J by 4 bases, and 14 bases separated the two germline ends. This CDR3 has 13 residues.

V gene TRBV20-1 combines with J gene TRBJ1-2; TRBD1 agrees at 7 bases. The CDR3 is 13 residues long. The trim removed 1 base at V and 10 bases at J, leaving 9 bases unmatched. Germline V gene sequence: CDR1 DFQATT, CDR2 SNEGSKA (reference sequence). The chain's CDR3 is CSARADRDVDYTF. In nucleotides, the CDR3 is TGCAGTGCTAGAGCTGACAGGGACGTTGACTACACCTTC.